This TCR beta chain was sequenced for a study of CD8 T cells in ankylosing spondylitis. Regarding the study as a whole: A motif in TCR beta, a set of 8 or 9 highly homologous variants, appeared characteristic of ankylosing spondylitis blood.

CDR3 length equals 12 residues. V lost 6 bases to trimming and J lost 1 base, with 6 bases between them. This clonotype has ten or more counts. What it binds is unknown. One entry per CDR3 protein, called by TCRdb with MiXCR from the 5' RACE reads. The top ten clones hold roughly 3.3% of a sample with 450,000 to 550,000 distinct CDR3 sequences, about 5.7% of them seen once. Sequenced input: blood, either unsorted or a sorted T cell fraction (not recorded which). The receptor comes from a male donor with ankylosing spondylitis. The chain links TRBV12-3 or TRBV12-4 to TRBJ1-1; D gene uncertain. Here the CDR3 reads CASRDGNTEAFF. The CDR3 nucleotides are TGTGCCAGCAGGGACGGGAACACTGAAGCTTTCTTT.